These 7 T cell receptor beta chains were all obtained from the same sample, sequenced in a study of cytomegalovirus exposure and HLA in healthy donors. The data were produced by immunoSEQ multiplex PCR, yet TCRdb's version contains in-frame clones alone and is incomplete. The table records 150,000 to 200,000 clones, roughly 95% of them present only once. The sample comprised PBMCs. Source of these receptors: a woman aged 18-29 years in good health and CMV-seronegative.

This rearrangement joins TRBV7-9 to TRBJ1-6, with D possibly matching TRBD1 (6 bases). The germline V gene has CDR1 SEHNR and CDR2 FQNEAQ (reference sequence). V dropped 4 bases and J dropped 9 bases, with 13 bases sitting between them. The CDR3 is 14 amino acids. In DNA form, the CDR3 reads TGTGCCAGCAGCTCCCCCCAGGGGATTTCACCCCTCCACTTT. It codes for CASSSPQGISPLHF. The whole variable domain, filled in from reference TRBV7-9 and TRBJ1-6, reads DTGVSQNPRHKITKRGQNVTFRCDPISEHNRLYWYRQTLGQGPEFLTYFQNEAQLEKSRLLSDRFSAERPKGSFSTLEIQRTEQGDSAMYLCASSSPQGISPLHFGNGTRLTVT.

The CDR3 DNA follows: TGTGCCAGCAGTCTTGGACAGGGTGGATCCTACGAGCAGTACTTC. Its protein is CASSLGQGGSYEQYF. This chain connects TRBV6-5 to TRBJ2-7; TRBD1 agrees at 8 bases. CDR1 and CDR2 (germline): MNHEY, SVGAGI. The CDR3 has 15 amino acids. Trimming removed 5 bases from V and 1 base from J; junction bases left unmatched: 7.

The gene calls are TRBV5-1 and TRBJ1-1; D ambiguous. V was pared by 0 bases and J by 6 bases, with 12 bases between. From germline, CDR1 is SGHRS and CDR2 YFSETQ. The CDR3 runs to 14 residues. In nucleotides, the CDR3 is TGCGCCAGCAGCTTGGTGGCGGAATCTTCTGAAGCTTTCTTT. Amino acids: CASSLVAESSEAFF.

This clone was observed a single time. The CDR3 here is CASSPREGLRTGANVLTF. In nucleotides, the CDR3 is TGCGCCAGCAGCCCCCGGGAGGGACTTAGAACTGGGGCCAACGTCCTGACTTTC. The chain combines TRBV4-1 with TRBJ2-6, with 8 bases lining up with TRBD2. Trimming removed 4 bases from V and 2 bases from J; junction bases left unmatched: 10. Germline V lookup: CDR1 MGHRA, CDR2 YSYEKL. This CDR3 has 18 residues.

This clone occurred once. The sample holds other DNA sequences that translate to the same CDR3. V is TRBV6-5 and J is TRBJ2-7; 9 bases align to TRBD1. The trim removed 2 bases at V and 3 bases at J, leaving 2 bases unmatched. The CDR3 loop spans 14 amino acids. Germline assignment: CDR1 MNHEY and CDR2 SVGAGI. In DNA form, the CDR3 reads TGTGCCAGCAGTTACGGGACAGGGAACTACGAGCAGTACTTC. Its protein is CASSYGTGNYEQYF.

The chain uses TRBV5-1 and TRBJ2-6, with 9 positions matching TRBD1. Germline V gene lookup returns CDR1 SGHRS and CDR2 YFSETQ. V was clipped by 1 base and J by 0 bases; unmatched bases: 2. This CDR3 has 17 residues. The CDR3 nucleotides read TGCGCCAGCAGCTTGAGGGACAGGGTCTCTGGGGCCAACGTCCTGACTTTC. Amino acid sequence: CASSLRDRVSGANVLTF.

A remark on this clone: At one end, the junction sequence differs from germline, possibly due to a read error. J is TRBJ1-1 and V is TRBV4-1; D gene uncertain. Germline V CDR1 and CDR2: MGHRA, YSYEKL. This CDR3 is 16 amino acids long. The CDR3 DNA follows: TGCGCCAGCAGCCAAGATTTGGAAATGGGAGACACCGAAGCTTTCTTT. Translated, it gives CASSQDLEMGDTEAFF.